This T cell receptor beta chain came from a study of T cells after yellow fever vaccination. Study information: Each low-cell-number fraction was prepared by means of SMART-Seq v4 Ultra Low Input.

Germline V gives CDR1 MNHEY, CDR2 SVGEGT. The CDR3 contains 16 residues. The ends were cut back, 0 bases at V and 5 bases at J, with 15 bases in the middle. UMIs were added to TCR cDNA along with a universal primer site when it was made by 5'RACE template switching. TCRdb reprocessed the 5' RACE reads via MiXCR and lists one record per CDR3 protein. Of about 75,000 distinct CDR3 sequences in the sample, roughly 7% were seen once. The rearrangement uses TRBV6-2 or TRBV6-3 and TRBJ2-3, with a weak D call TRBD1 (6 bases). The source material was CD8+ T cells sorted from PBMCs, sampled approximately 11 days after the first yellow fever vaccination. The receptor was isolated from a man aged 18 to 35 who received the YFV17D yellow fever vaccine. The CDR3: CASSYSGGQGRDTQYF. The CDR3 DNA reads TGTGCCAGCAGTTACTCGGGCGGCCAGGGGAGAGATACGCAGTATTTT.